The T cell receptor beta chain described here comes from a study of blood T cell repertoires in COVID-19. TCRdb keeps only in-frame clones here, not all; method: immunoSEQ multiplex PCR. The sample shows about 190,000 clones, roughly 80% of them seen only once. Living in 24 US areas, the participants were between roughly 18 and 89 years of age. Cohorts were determined from participant-reported clinical history. Per the germline V gene, CDR1 is SGHRS and CDR2 is YFSETQ. The CDR3 runs 16 residues. Trimming left V 0 bases short and J 0 bases short, with 11 bases between. The V gene is TRBV5-1, the J gene TRBJ2-3; D unresolved. This TCR came from a woman in her twenties or thirties who had recovered from COVID-19. The material sequenced was PBMCs or T cells enriched from blood (not recorded which). The DNA for the CDR3 is TGCGCCAGCAGCTTGGGCCTTAAAACTAGCACAGATACGCAGTATTTT. It codes for CASSLGLKTSTDTQYF.